Presented here are 4 T cell receptor beta chains from one specimen sequenced in a study of blood T cell repertoires in COVID-19. The repertoire was sequenced with immunoSEQ multiplex PCR; TCRdb's copy has only in-frame clones and lacks some. The sample gives approximately 200,000 clones, approximately 90% of which show up once; 2% to 2.5% is in the top ten. Sequencing input: PBMCs or T cells enriched from blood (not recorded which). These receptors all come from a woman aged 25 to 39 who had recovered from COVID-19.

The chain joins TRBV2 to TRBJ1-1; 8 bases are shared with TRBD1. The CDR3 length is 14 residues. V trimming: 6 bases; J trimming: 0 bases; junction bases outside the gene matches: 3. From germline, CDR1 is SNHLY and CDR2 FYNNEI. CDR3 nucleotide sequence: TGTGCCAGCAGGCACAGGGGGATGAACACTGAAGCTTTCTTT. This codes for CASRHRGMNTEAFF.

The CDR3 spells CASSFHGAEKLFF. The CDR3 DNA follows: TGTGCCAGCAGCTTTCATGGGGCTGAAAAACTGTTTTTT. The genes are TRBV7-9 and TRBJ1-4; D may be TRBD1 (5 bases). The germline V gene has CDR1 SEHNR and CDR2 FQNEAQ (reference sequence). Between the trimmed V and J ends, which lost 3 bases and 7 bases, there was a span of 9 bases. The CDR3 runs 13 residues.

The CDR3 loop is CASSLAAGRGEYGYTF. CDR3 bases: TGTGCCAGCAGCTTAGCGGCAGGGCGAGGAGAGTATGGCTACACCTTC. The genes are TRBV7-9 and TRBJ1-2, with a weak D call TRBD1 (5 bases). Per germline, CDR1 SEHNR and CDR2 FQNEAQ (reference sequence). The CDR3 runs to 16 residues. V was clipped by 0 bases and J by 5 bases, with 16 bases between them.

This clone appeared a few times. The J gene is TRBJ2-5, the V gene TRBV24-1, with D perhaps TRBD1 (5 bases). In germline, CDR1 is KGHDR, CDR2 SFDVKD. Trimming removed 7 bases at V and 5 bases at J, with 10 bases between. The CDR3 has 12 residues. CDR3 amino acids: CATRGLGETQYF. The CDR3 DNA is TGTGCCACCAGGGGGCTGGGCGAGACCCAGTACTTC.